This record looks at one T cell receptor (beta chain) sequence and its context. With the read ending 3 residues before the CDR3 end, the germline J gene is used to fill in that end. The germline V gene encodes CDR1 LNHDA and CDR2 SQIVND (reference sequence). V shed 4 bases and J 4 bases; nucleotides not matched to a gene: 3. The CDR3 sequence is 13 residues long. The data derive from a study of T cells in women clearing cervical HPV infection. Whole-study context: Case blood was drawn when the lesion was first found; control blood after infection became undetectable.

The protocol was immunoSEQ multiplex PCR, while the TCRdb copy is restricted to in-frame clones and leaves out a portion. Recorded here are about 39,000 clones; the top ten clones represent around 6.5%. What was sequenced was blood buffy coat. This sequence originates from a woman aged 18 to 75 with a cervical HPV16 infection that either progressed to CIN3+ or cleared (not recorded which). The V call is TRBV19, the J call TRBJ1-2, with 7 bases identical to TRBD1. CDR3 amino acids: CASSTSGGYGYTF. The CDR3 bases that were read are TGTGCCAGTAGTACATCAGGGGGCTATGGC.